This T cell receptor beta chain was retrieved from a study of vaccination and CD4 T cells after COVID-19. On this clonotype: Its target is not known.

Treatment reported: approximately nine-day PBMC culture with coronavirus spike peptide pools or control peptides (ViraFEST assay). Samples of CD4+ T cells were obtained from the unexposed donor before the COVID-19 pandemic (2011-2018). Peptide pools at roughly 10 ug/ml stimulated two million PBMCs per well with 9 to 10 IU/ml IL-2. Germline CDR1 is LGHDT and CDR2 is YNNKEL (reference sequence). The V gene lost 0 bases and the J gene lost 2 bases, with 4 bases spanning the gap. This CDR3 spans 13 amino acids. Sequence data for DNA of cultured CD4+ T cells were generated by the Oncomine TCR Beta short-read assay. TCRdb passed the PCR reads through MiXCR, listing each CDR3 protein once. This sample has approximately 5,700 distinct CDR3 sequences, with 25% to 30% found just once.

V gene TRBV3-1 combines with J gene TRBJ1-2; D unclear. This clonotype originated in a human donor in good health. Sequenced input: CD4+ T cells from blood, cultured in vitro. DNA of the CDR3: TGTGCCAGCAGCCAAGACGAGAACTATGGCTACACCTTC. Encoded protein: CASSQDENYGYTF.